The clone carrying this T cell receptor beta chain was seen only a few times. The antigen is unknown. This specimen comes from a study of blood T cells in healthy people across ages. Study-level results: Higher diversity, along with more naive CD4+ cells, distinguished long-lived donors from aged donors. Expanded clonotype changes were possibly confounded by unknown donor CMV status.

It was with a sample-barcoded 5' primer and a J-beta primer mix that a second PCR of roughly 6 to 12 cycles was run. TCRdb re-derived calls from the 5' RACE reads in MiXCR, one entry per CDR3 protein. This table has 600,000 to 850,000 distinct CDR3 sequences, more than 40% appearing once. Germline V gives CDR1 SGDLS, CDR2 YYNGEE. Trimming pared 1 base from V and 1 base from J, leaving 8 bases between. The CDR3 extends over 14 amino acids. The chain couples TRBV9 to TRBJ1-1; a possible D gene is TRBD1 (6 bases). The receptor was derived from a woman aged 60 to 75 in good health. Material for sequencing was blood. The CDR3 DNA follows: TGTGCCAGCAGCGTACAGGGGTCGAACACTGAAGCTTTCTTT. Its translation: CASSVQGSNTEAFF.